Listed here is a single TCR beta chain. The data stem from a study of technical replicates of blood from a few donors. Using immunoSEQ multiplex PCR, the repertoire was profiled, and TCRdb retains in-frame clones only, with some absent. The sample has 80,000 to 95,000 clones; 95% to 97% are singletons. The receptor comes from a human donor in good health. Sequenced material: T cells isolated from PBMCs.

The CDR3 nucleotides read TGTGCCAGCAGCTTAGGTATGACAGGGTTCGGGTACAATGAGCAGTTCTTC. Translation: CASSLGMTGFGYNEQFF. The chain recombines TRBV7-3 with TRBJ2-1; the match to TRBD1 covers 7 bases. Germline CDR1 is SGHTA and CDR2 is FQGTGA. J was trimmed by 4 bases and V by 2 bases; bases with no gene match: 11. The CDR3 has 17 residues.